The T cell receptor (beta chain) described here comes from a study of blood T cell repertoires in COVID-19. Study-wide context: Donors in the United States, Italy and Spain gave samples during acute or convalescent COVID-19.

The protocol was immunoSEQ multiplex PCR, while the TCRdb copy is restricted to in-frame clones and leaves out a portion. Of 95,000 to 150,000 clones listed, around 86% are singletons. The sequence was obtained from a man aged 55 to 70 with acute or convalescent COVID-19. Input material: peripheral blood.

The CDR3: CASSPILFNEQFF. CDR3 sequence (DNA): TGTGCCAGCTCACCCATACTGTTCAATGAGCAGTTCTTC. The chain links TRBV18 to TRBJ2-1; D not resolved. The CDR3 sequence is 13 residues long. V was shortened by 3 bases and J by 6 bases, with 9 bases between the two germline ends. The germline V gene has CDR1 KGHSH and CDR2 LQKENI.